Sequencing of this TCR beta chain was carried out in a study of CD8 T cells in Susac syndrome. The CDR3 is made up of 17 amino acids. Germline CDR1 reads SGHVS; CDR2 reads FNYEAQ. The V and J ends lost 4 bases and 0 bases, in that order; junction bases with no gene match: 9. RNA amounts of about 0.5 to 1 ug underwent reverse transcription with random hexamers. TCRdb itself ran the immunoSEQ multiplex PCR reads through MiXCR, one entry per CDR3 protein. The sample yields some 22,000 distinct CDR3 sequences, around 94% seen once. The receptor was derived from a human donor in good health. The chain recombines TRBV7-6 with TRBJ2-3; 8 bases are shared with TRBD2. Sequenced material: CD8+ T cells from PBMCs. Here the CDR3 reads CASSSLERGPSTDTQYF. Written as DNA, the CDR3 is TGTGCCAGCAGCTCTCTTGAGCGGGGGCCGAGCACAGATACGCAGTATTTT.